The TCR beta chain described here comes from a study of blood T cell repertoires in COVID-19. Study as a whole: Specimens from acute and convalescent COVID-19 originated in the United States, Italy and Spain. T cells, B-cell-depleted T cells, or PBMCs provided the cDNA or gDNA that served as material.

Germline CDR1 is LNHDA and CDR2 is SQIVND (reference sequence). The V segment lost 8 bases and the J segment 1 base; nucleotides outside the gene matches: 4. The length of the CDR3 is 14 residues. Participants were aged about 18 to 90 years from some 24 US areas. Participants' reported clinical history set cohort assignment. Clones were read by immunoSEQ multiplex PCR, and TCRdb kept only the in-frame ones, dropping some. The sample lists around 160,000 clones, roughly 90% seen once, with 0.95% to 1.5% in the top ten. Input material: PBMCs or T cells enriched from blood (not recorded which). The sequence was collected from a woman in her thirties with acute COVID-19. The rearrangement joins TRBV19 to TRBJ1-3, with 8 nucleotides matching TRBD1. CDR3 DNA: TGTGCCAGTGGGAGGACAGGGTCTGGAAACACCATATATTTT. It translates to CASGRTGSGNTIYF.